The clone carrying this T cell receptor (beta chain) was recorded a few times. As yet, its antigen is unknown. TCRdb re-called the reads with MiXCR, one entry per CDR3 protein. Here the sample spans 350,000 to 400,000 distinct CDR3 sequences, about 34% being singletons. This entry belongs to a study of T cell repertoires in cytomegalovirus infection. For the study at large: Evidence of both CMV infection and a matching HLA type came from public TCR beta signatures.

The CDR3 is 19 residues long. Germline values: CDR1 SGHVS, CDR2 FNYEAQ. Between the trimmed V and J ends, which lost 0 bases and 2 bases, there was a span of 20 bases. Sequencing was performed on cultured PBMCs, taken from culture after CMV antigen stimulation. V and J are TRBV7-6 and TRBJ2-1; D ambiguous. This clonotype was obtained from a human donor in good health (CMV status not recorded). Some clones in this sample may be carry-over from other donors' samples. CDR3 nucleotide sequence: TGTGCCAGCAGCTTAGCGGCAGCCGGAGTTCGTTGGACCTACAATGAGCAGTTCTTC. Translating it yields CASSLAAAGVRWTYNEQFF.